This TCR beta chain was sequenced during a study of low-dose radiotherapy and immunotherapy resistance in tumors (dated by TCRdb to the early 2020s). For the study in its entirety: In Cohort 1, each fraction delivered 0.5 Gy every 2 weeks, and the prescribed total PTV dose was 6.5 Gy. For Cohort 2, the dose was 1 Gy per fraction given every two weeks, adding up to 13 Gy in total across 26 weeks. Nivolumab and ipilimumab were both given intravenously, with nivolumab at a 240 mg flat dose every two weeks and ipilimumab at 1 mg/kg every six weeks. Intravenous cyclophosphamide at 200 mg/m2 was administered every two weeks, one day ahead of each radiation and immunotherapy administration. Starting on cycle 1 day 1, patients took 300 mg of aspirin by mouth once a day for four cycles. No randomization into treatment groups was done for the people taking part in the trial. Eight patients were included in the translational analysis: three from the first dose cohort and the first five from the second dose cohort.

On this clonotype itself: Its antigen is currently not known. This likely stems from a read error, as it lies one base from a far larger clone.

This specimen's time point label, interpreted: before trial treatment. The donors took part in RACIN, a single-arm, phase I, dose-escalation trial that combined nivolumab, ipilimumab, aspirin, low-dose cyclophosphamide and low-dose radiotherapy. Patients with advanced, TIL-negative solid tumors were considered eligible. Relative to germline, V is 3 bases shorter and J is 1 base shorter, with 9 bases between their ends. CDR1 MNHEY and CDR2 SVGAGI were looked up in the germline V gene. The CDR3 contains 15 residues, cysteine and phenylalanine counted. Only the CDR3 portion is preserved as DNA: 45 bases, with reading frame beginning at the first base. Sequencing instrument: Illumina HiSeq 2500. To make first-strand cDNA, Superscript III was used along with a set of TRAV- and TRBV-specific primers so that both the TCRalpha and TCRbeta chains were covered. TCRs were amplified for 20 PCR cycles with Phusion, using a constant-region primer paired with the adapter attached to the V primers. The isolated mRNA was amplified using the MessageAmp II aRNA Amplification Kit, with in vitro transcription performed for about 15 hours at 37 degrees C. The Dynabeads mRNA DIRECT Purification Kit was used to isolate mRNA for TCR sequencing. Indexed Illumina adapters were added in a second Phusion PCR of 20 to 25 cycles, and the PCR products were purified with AMPure XP beads. The paper's processing steps were these. Custom Perl scripts pooled TCR sequences encoding the same protein, removed out-of-frame sequences and computed each clonotype's abundance. Any TCR sequence supported by only a single read was excluded from analysis. The metrics used to describe the repertoires included Shannon entropy, Gini index, clonality, richness, and the frequency of TCRs shared between repertoires. In-frame beta chains were kept once TCRdb had trimmed the public reads at Q25 with fastp and called clones with MiXCR. Each CDR3 protein gets just one entry, which takes the most common genes and DNA from the rows behind it. The V and J calls come from TCRdb's annotation, not from the publication. The sample data list tens of thousands of distinct CDR3 sequences, and about a third of these were observed just once. The ten top clones hold 8.5% to 14% of the sample.

The TCR was taken from a female donor with ovarian cancer. Material: PBMCs, obtained before treatment. Recombination connected TRBV6-5 to TRBJ2-2; there is no confident call for the D gene. The DNA reads as follows: TGTGCCAGCAGTTATCAGACCGAGAACACCGGGGAGCTGTTTTTT. It is translated as CASSYQTENTGELFF.